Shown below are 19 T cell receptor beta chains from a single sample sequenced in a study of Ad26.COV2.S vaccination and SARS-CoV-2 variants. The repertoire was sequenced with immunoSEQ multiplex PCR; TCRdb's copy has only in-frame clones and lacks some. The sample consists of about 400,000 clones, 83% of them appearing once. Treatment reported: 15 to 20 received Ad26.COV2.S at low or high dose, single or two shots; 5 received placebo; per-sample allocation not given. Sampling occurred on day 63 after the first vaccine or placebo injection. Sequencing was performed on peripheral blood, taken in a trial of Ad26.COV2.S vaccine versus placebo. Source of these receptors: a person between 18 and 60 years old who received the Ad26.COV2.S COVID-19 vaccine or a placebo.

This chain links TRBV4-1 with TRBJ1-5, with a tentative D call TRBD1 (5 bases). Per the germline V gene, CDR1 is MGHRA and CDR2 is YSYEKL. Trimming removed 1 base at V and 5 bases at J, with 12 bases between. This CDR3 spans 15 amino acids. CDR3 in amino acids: CASSQVGEGYQPQHF. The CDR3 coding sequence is TGCGCCAGCAGCCAAGTGGGGGAGGGCTATCAGCCCCAGCATTTT.

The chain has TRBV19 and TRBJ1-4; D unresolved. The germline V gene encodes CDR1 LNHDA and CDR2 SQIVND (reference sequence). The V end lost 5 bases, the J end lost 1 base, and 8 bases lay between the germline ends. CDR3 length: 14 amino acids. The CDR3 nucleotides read TGTGCCAGTAGTGGGTCGAGAACTAATGAAAAACTGTTTTTT. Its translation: CASSGSRTNEKLFF.

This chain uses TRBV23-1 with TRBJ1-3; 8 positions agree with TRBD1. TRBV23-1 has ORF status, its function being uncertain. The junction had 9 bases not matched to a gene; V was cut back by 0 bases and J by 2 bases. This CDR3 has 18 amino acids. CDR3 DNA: TGCGCCAGCAGTCAATCGAAAGGACAGGGTCTCCCTGGAAACACCATATATTTT. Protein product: CASSQSKGQGLPGNTIYF.

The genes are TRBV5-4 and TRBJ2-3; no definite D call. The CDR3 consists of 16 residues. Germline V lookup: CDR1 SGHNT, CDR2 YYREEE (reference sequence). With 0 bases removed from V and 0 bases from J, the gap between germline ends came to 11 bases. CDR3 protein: CASSLEPAYSTDTQYF. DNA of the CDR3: TGTGCCAGCAGCTTGGAGCCAGCTTATAGCACAGATACGCAGTATTTT.

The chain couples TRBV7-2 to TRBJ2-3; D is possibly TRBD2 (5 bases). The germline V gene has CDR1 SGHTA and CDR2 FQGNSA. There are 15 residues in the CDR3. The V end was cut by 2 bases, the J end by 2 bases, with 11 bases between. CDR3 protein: CASSLQRRHTDTQYF. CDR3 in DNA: TGTGCCAGCAGCTTACAGCGGAGGCACACAGATACGCAGTATTTT.

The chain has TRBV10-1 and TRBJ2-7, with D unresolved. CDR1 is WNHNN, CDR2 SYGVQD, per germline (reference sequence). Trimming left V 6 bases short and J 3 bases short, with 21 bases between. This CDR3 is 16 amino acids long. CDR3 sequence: CASRPGRARAVYEQYF. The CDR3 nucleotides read TGCGCCAGCAGACCCGGACGGGCCAGAGCCGTCTACGAGCAGTACTTC.

In DNA, the CDR3 is TGTGCCAGCAGCCCCGGACTAGCGGTGAACACCGGGGAGCTGTTTTTT. Translating gives CASSPGLAVNTGELFF. The rearrangement uses TRBV5-4 and TRBJ2-2; TRBD2 aligns across 10 bases. The CDR3 is 16 amino acids. Germline V gene lookup returns CDR1 SGHNT and CDR2 YYREEE (reference sequence). J gave up 1 base and V 4 bases, and 4 bases lay outside the gene matches.

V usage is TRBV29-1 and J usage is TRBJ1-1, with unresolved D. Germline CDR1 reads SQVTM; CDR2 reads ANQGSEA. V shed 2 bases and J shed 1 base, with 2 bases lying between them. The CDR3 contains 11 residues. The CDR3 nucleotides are TGCAGCGTTGAAAAGAACACTGAAGCTTTCTTT. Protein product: CSVEKNTEAFF.

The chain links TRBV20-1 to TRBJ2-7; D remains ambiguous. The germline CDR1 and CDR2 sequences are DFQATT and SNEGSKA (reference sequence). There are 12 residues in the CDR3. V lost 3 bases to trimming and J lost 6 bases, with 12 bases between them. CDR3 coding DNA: TGCAGTGCTAGTTCGCGCCGGGTCGAGCAGTACTTC. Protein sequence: CSASSRRVEQYF.

This CDR3 is CASSLWSNQPQHF. As DNA, the CDR3 is TGTGCCAGCAGTTTATGGAGCAATCAGCCCCAGCATTTT. The chain is built from TRBV28 and TRBJ1-5; D is undetermined. The CDR3 runs 13 residues. Germline assignment: CDR1 MDHEN and CDR2 SYDVKM. V lost 0 bases to trimming and J lost 1 base, with 1 base between them.

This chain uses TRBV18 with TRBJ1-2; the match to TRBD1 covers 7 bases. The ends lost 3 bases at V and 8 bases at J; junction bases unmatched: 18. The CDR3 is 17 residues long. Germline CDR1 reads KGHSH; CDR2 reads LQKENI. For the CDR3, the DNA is TGTGCCAGCTCACCTGATACAGGGGTAGCAGGTTCTCTCGGCTACACCTTC. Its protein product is CASSPDTGVAGSLGYTF.

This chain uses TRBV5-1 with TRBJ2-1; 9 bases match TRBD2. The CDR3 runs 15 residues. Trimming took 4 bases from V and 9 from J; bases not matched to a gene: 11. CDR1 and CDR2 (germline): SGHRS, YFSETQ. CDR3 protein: CASSPRLAEGSEQFF. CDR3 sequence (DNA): TGCGCCAGCAGCCCCCGACTAGCGGAGGGTAGTGAGCAGTTCTTC.

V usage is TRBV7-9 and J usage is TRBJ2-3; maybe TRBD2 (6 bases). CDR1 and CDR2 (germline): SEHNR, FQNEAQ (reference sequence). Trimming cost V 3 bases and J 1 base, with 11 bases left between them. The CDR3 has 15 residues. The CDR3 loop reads CASSFTSSGTDTQYF. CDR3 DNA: TGTGCCAGCAGCTTTACTAGCTCGGGCACAGATACGCAGTATTTT.

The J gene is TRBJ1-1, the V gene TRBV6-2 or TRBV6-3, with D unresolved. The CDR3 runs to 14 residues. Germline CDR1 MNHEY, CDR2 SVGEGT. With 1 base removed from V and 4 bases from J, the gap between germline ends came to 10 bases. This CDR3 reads CASSYLGRGTEAFF. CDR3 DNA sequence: TGTGCCAGCAGTTACTTAGGACGGGGCACTGAAGCTTTCTTT.

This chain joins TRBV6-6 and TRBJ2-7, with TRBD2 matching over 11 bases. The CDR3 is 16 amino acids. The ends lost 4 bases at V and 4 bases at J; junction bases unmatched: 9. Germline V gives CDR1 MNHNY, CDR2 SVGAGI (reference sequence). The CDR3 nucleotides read TGTGCCAGCAGTTCCTATGGGCTAGCGGGAGGTTACGAGCAGTACTTC. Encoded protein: CASSSYGLAGGYEQYF.

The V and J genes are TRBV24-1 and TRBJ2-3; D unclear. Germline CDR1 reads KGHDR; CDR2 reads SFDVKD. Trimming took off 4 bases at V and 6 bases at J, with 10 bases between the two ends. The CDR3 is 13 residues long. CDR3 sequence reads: CATSDPLVDTQYF. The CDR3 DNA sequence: TGTGCCACCAGTGACCCCCTGGTTGATACGCAGTATTTT.

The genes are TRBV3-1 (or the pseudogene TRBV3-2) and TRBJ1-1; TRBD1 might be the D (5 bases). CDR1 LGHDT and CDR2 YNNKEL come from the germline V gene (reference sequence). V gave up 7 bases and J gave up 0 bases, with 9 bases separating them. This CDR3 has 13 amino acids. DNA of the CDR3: TGTGCCAGCAAGCCGGGGGTGAACACTGAAGCTTTCTTT. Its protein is CASKPGVNTEAFF.

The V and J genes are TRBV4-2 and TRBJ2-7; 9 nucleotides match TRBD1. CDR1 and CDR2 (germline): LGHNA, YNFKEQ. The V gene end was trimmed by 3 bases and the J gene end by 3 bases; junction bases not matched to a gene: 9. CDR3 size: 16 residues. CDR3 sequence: CASSHSIPDRGYEQYF. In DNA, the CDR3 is TGTGCCAGCAGCCACTCCATCCCGGACAGGGGCTACGAGCAGTACTTC.

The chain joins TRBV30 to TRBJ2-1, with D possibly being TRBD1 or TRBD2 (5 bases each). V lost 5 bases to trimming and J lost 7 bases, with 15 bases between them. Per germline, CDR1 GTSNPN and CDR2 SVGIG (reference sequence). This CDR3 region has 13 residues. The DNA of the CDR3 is TGTGCCTGGCACCGGGACGCTGGGAATGAGCAGTTCTTC. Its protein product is CAWHRDAGNEQFF.